This TCR beta chain derives from a study of blood T cell repertoires in COVID-19. Study-wide context: From the United States, Italy and Spain came samples of acute and convalescent COVID-19. In each case, the material was cDNA or gDNA derived from T cells, B-cell-depleted T cells, or PBMCs.

Trimming stripped 5 bases from V and 3 bases from J, with 7 bases between. CDR1 and CDR2 (germline): KGHDR, SFDVKD. CDR3 size: 12 residues. Methods used by the authors: Reference gene primers were amplified, and this amplification served to estimate nucleated cell counts. The repertoire was sequenced with immunoSEQ multiplex PCR; TCRdb's copy has only in-frame clones and lacks some. V and J calls and clone size are copied from that table; D and trimming were computed from the DNA. The sample carries approximately 220,000 clones, approximately 83% recorded once. V usage is TRBV24-1 and J usage is TRBJ2-7; possibly TRBD1 for D (6 bases). Sequenced sample: peripheral blood. This receptor was obtained from a woman younger than 45 who had recovered from COVID-19. In DNA form, the CDR3 reads TGTGCCACCAGTGCAGGGGACTACGAGCAGTACTTC. It specifies CATSAGDYEQYF.